Below, 32 T cell receptor beta chains from the same sample are listed, as sequenced in a study of blood T cell repertoires in COVID-19. Sequenced by immunoSEQ multiplex PCR; TCRdb stores in-frame clones only, minus some. The sample lists roughly 500,000 clones, around 85% occurring once. The sequenced sample consisted of peripheral blood. These receptors came from a human donor in a cohort sampled during active COVID-19.

The gene calls are TRBV6-1 and TRBJ2-2, with D perhaps TRBD2 (7 bases). This CDR3 is 16 amino acids long. Between the trimmed V and J ends, which lost 1 base and 4 bases, there was a span of 13 bases. Germline V lookup: CDR1 MNHNS, CDR2 SASEGT. This CDR3 reads CASSEEAGEGTGELFF. DNA for the CDR3: TGTGCCAGCAGTGAAGAGGCAGGGGAGGGCACCGGGGAGCTGTTTTTT.

The chain is built from TRBV10-1 and TRBJ2-5, with D possibly being TRBD2 (7 bases). This CDR3 comprises 14 residues. Trimming removed 8 bases from V and 2 bases from J, with 15 bases in between. From germline, CDR1 is WNHNN and CDR2 SYGVQD (reference sequence). In DNA, the CDR3 is TGCGCCAGCTCGGGGGGCGGGACTCAAGAGACCCAGTACTTC. Translation gives CASSGGGTQETQYF.

The rearrangement links TRBV4-3 to TRBJ2-3, with D possibly matching TRBD2 (6 bases). V lost 1 base, J lost 4 bases, and 21 bases lay in between. CDR3 length: 18 residues. Germline loops: CDR1 LGHNA, CDR2 YSLEER. In nucleotides, the CDR3 is TGCGCCAGCAGCCAAGTGGAATCAAGGCAGGGAGGTGCAGATACGCAGTATTTT. Translation gives CASSQVESRQGGADTQYF.

The rearrangement links TRBV11-2 to TRBJ2-7, with D perhaps TRBD2 (7 bases). Between the trimmed V and J ends, which lost 3 bases and 2 bases, there was a span of 8 bases. CDR3 size: 13 residues. Germline CDR1 and CDR2: SGHAT and FQNNGV. The DNA of the CDR3 is TGTGCCAGCAGCTTCGGGGGGCCCTACGAGCAGTACTTC. Translation gives CASSFGGPYEQYF.

This chain connects TRBV19 to TRBJ1-3; D possibly corresponds to TRBD1 (6 bases). Germline loops: CDR1 LNHDA, CDR2 SQIVND (reference sequence). V lost 6 bases and J lost 4, with 10 bases in between. The CDR3 extends over 13 amino acids. Here the CDR3 DNA reads TGTGCCAGTAGAACAGGGAACGGAAACACCATATATTTT. This codes for CASRTGNGNTIYF.

This chain links TRBV19 with TRBJ1-1; D is perhaps TRBD1 (6 bases). This CDR3 is 13 amino acids long. CDR1 LNHDA and CDR2 SQIVND come from the germline V gene (reference sequence). V dropped 8 bases and J dropped 1 base, with 11 bases sitting between them. The CDR3 DNA is TGTGCCAGTGGCCAACAGGGGAACACTGAAGCTTTCTTT. Encoded protein: CASGQQGNTEAFF.

The genes are TRBV7-2 and TRBJ2-7, with D maybe TRBD2 (6 bases). CDR3 length: 14 amino acids. V shed 3 bases and J shed 3 bases, with 12 bases lying between them. Germline V CDR1 and CDR2: SGHTA, FQGNSA. The CDR3 here is CASSFGLASYEQYF. DNA of the CDR3: TGTGCCAGCAGCTTTGGGCTAGCGAGCTACGAGCAGTACTTC.

The genes are TRBV9 and TRBJ1-2; 7 positions match TRBD1. Germline assignment: CDR1 SGDLS and CDR2 YYNGEE. The CDR3 contains 16 residues. Losses at the gene ends were 3 bases for V and 5 bases for J; bases not matched to a gene: 13. The CDR3: CASSARGNRGGYGYTF. CDR3 DNA sequence: TGTGCCAGCAGCGCGAGGGGAAACAGGGGTGGATATGGCTACACCTTC.

The chain uses TRBV30 and TRBJ2-4; TRBD2 aligns across 16 bases. Germline values: CDR1 GTSNPN, CDR2 SVGIG (reference sequence). The CDR3 covers 18 residues. V trimming: 2 bases; J trimming: 3 bases; junction bases outside the gene matches: 7. CDR3 DNA: TGTGCCTGGAGTACCGGGACTAGCGGGAGGGCCGACAAAAACATTCAGTACTTC. This gives the protein CAWSTGTSGRADKNIQYF. Based on the CDR3 plus reference TRBV30 and TRBJ2-4, the full variable domain is SQTIHQWPATLVQPVGSPLSLECTVEGTSNPNLYWYRQAAGRGLQLLFYSVGIGQISSEVPQNLSASRPQDRQFILSSKKLLLSDSGFYLCAWSTGTSGRADKNIQYFGAGTRLSVL.

V and J are TRBV30 and TRBJ1-2, with D possibly matching TRBD1 (6 bases). The CDR3 is 15 residues long. With 5 bases removed from V and 4 bases from J, the gap between germline ends came to 20 bases. CDR1 GTSNPN and CDR2 SVGIG come from the germline V gene (reference sequence). CDR3 DNA: TGTGCCTGGTACTCCGGGACAAGGGGTGGCTATGGCTACACCTTC. It yields the protein CAWYSGTRGGYGYTF.

The J gene is TRBJ1-6, the V gene TRBV27, with 9 nucleotides matching TRBD1. In germline, CDR1 is MNHEY, CDR2 SMNVEV (reference sequence). Trimming took 8 bases from V and 9 from J; bases not matched to a gene: 8. The CDR3 loop spans 14 amino acids. CDR3 in amino acids: CASSPLQGASPLHF. The CDR3 DNA reads as TGTGCCAGCTCCCCTCTACAGGGGGCTTCACCCCTCCACTTT.

The chain combines TRBV19 with TRBJ1-5; TRBD1 agrees at 10 bases. This CDR3 spans 14 amino acids. Per germline, CDR1 LNHDA and CDR2 SQIVND (reference sequence). V shed 10 bases, J shed 5 bases, and the junction held 8 bases outside the gene matches. As DNA, the CDR3 is TGTGCCACCCTAGGGGGACAGGGGTATCAGCCCCAGCATTTT. It is translated as CATLGGQGYQPQHF.

This rearrangement joins TRBV3-1 (or the pseudogene TRBV3-2) to TRBJ1-4, with D possibly being TRBD1 (6 bases). Germline CDR1 and CDR2: LGHDT and YNNKEL (reference sequence). The CDR3 totals 14 residues. V lost 1 base and J lost 4, with 7 bases in between. This CDR3 reads CASSQARGNEKLFF. The CDR3 nucleotides are TGTGCCAGCAGCCAAGCCAGGGGTAATGAAAAACTGTTTTTT.

The V gene is TRBV5-5, the J gene TRBJ2-7, with D unresolved. V was trimmed by 3 bases and J by 5 bases, leaving 15 bases between them. The CDR3 is 14 amino acids. Germline CDR1 reads SGHKS; CDR2 reads YYEKEE (reference sequence). CDR3 region: CASSSASSRDEQYF. The CDR3 DNA reads as TGTGCCAGCAGCTCCGCTAGTAGTCGCGACGAGCAGTACTTC.

This clone was seen just once. Other nucleotide sequences in the sample specify the same CDR3. V usage is TRBV7-3 and J usage is TRBJ2-1, with TRBD2 identical over 12 bases. This CDR3 comprises 15 residues. Germline V gene lookup returns CDR1 SGHTA and CDR2 FQGTGA. V lost 5 bases, J lost 4 bases, and 3 bases stayed unmatched. In nucleotides, the CDR3 is TGTGCCAGCAGCCCCGGGACTAGCGGGTACAATGAGCAGTTCTTC. This codes for CASSPGTSGYNEQFF. Full variable domain (remainder filled in from reference TRBV7-3 and TRBJ2-1): GAGVSQTPSNKVTEKGKYVELRCDPISGHTALYWYRQSLGQGPEFLIYFQGTGAADDSGLPNDRFFAVRPEGSVSTLKIQRTERGDSAVYLCASSPGTSGYNEQFFGPGTRLTVL.

The chain couples TRBV19 to TRBJ2-7; possibly TRBD2 for D (6 bases). The germline CDR1 and CDR2 sequences are LNHDA and SQIVND (reference sequence). The CDR3 is 13 amino acids. With 4 bases removed from V and 4 bases from J, the gap between germline ends came to 11 bases. The CDR3 protein is CASSTTREYEQYF. The CDR3 DNA is TGTGCCAGTAGTACGACTAGAGAGTACGAGCAGTACTTC.

A remark on this clone: Within the sample, other DNA sequences also encode this same CDR3. The chain carries TRBV18 and TRBJ2-7; weak D call: TRBD1 (6 bases). Per germline, CDR1 KGHSH and CDR2 LQKENI. Trimming took off 2 bases at V and 3 bases at J, with 11 bases between the two ends. This CDR3 region has 14 residues. In DNA form, the CDR3 reads TGTGCCAGCTCACCAACCGGGGACAACTACGAGCAGTACTTC. Protein product: CASSPTGDNYEQYF.

J is TRBJ1-3 and V is TRBV9, with 7 positions matching TRBD1. The CDR3 consists of 16 residues. Germline CDR1 SGDLS, CDR2 YYNGEE. With 3 bases clipped from V and 0 bases from J, the junction kept 6 bases outside the gene matches. The CDR3 bases are TGTGCCAGCAGCGAGACAGGGCTTTACTCTGGAAACACCATATATTTT. It yields the protein CASSETGLYSGNTIYF.

This clone was recorded once. The chain uses TRBV7-9 and TRBJ2-1; D uncertain. CDR1 and CDR2 (germline): SEHNR, FQNEAQ (reference sequence). V lost 2 bases and J 10 bases, leaving 6 bases between the germline ends. The CDR3 has 11 residues. CDR3 DNA: TGTGCCAGCAGCTTAACTCCAGAGCAGTTCTTC. Translation gives CASSLTPEQFF.

The V and J genes are TRBV18 and TRBJ2-7; D is possibly TRBD1 (6 bases). The CDR3 has 18 residues. Trimming left V 3 bases short and J 3 bases short, with 24 bases between. Germline assignment: CDR1 KGHSH and CDR2 LQKENI. The CDR3 protein is CASSPQGASGTRIYEQYF. DNA of the CDR3: TGTGCCAGCTCACCCCAGGGCGCTTCCGGGACACGAATCTACGAGCAGTACTTC.

V and J are TRBV7-9 and TRBJ1-3, with D perhaps matching TRBD1 (6 bases). The CDR3 totals 18 residues. Germline values: CDR1 SEHNR, CDR2 FQNEAQ (reference sequence). The V end lost 5 bases, the J end lost 0 bases, and 20 bases lay between the germline ends. CDR3 bases: TGTGCCAGCAGCCCGGGGGGCCAGGAGGTCCTCTCTGGAAACACCATATATTTT. Translating gives CASSPGGQEVLSGNTIYF. Full variable domain (rest looked up from reference TRBV7-9 and TRBJ1-3): DTGVSQNPRHKITKRGQNVTFRCDPISEHNRLYWYRQTLGQGPEFLTYFQNEAQLEKSRLLSDRFSAERPKGSFSTLEIQRTEQGDSAMYLCASSPGGQEVLSGNTIYFGEGSWLTVV.

The CDR3 sequence is CASSLGGRYGYTF. The DNA for the CDR3 is TGTGCCAGCAGTTTAGGAGGGAGGTATGGCTACACCTTC. The chain joins TRBV28 to TRBJ1-2; D not certain. The V and J ends lost 2 bases and 5 bases respectively, with 9 bases between them. CDR3 length equals 13 residues. Germline-derived CDR1 and CDR2 are MDHEN and SYDVKM.

The rearrangement links TRBV7-3 to TRBJ2-3, with 11 bases matching TRBD2. V dropped 5 bases and J dropped 5; count of bases not matched to a gene: 18. The CDR3 has 19 amino acids. Germline V lookup: CDR1 SGHTA, CDR2 FQGTGA. The CDR3 nucleotides are TGTGCCAGCAGCCTTATTCCGGGACTAGCGGATTCAACGGGAGATACGCAGTATTTT. It translates to CASSLIPGLADSTGDTQYF.

CDR3 residues: CASSLVAGVNEQYF. CDR3 nucleotides: TGCGCCAGCAGCTTGGTGGCAGGGGTTAACGAGCAGTACTTC. The chain uses TRBV5-1 and TRBJ2-7, with a tentative D call TRBD1 (6 bases). Germline CDR1 reads SGHRS; CDR2 reads YFSETQ. Between the trimmed V and J ends, which lost 0 bases and 5 bases, there was a span of 12 bases. This CDR3 has 14 residues.

This clone has only a few counts. The chain uses TRBV27 and TRBJ1-3; D uncertain. There are 13 residues in the CDR3. Per the germline V gene, CDR1 is MNHEY and CDR2 is SMNVEV (reference sequence). Trimming stripped 2 bases from V and 2 bases from J, with 4 bases between. CDR3 in amino acids: CASSLTAGNTIYF. The DNA of the CDR3 is TGTGCCAGCAGTTTAACAGCTGGAAACACCATATATTTT.

The V call is TRBV12-2, the J call TRBJ1-3; the table's D call, TRBD1, has no DNA check behind it. TRBV12-2 is classified as a pseudogene. The CDR3 extends over 17 amino acids. The CDR3 loop is CASRLVLDRATGNTIYF. In nucleotides, the CDR3 is TGTGCAAGTCGCTTAGTGCTTGACAGGGCAACTGGAAACACCATATATTTT.

The rearrangement uses TRBV30 and TRBJ1-1, with TRBD1 as a possible D gene (6 bases). CDR1 GTSNPN and CDR2 SVGIG come from the germline V gene (reference sequence). The CDR3 is 13 amino acids. V lost 4 bases, J lost 5 bases, and 14 bases lay in between. CDR3 protein: CAWNTGSDTEAFF. CDR3 bases: TGTGCCTGGAATACAGGGAGTGATACTGAAGCTTTCTTT.

The chain recombines TRBV5-6 with TRBJ2-5; 8 nucleotides align to TRBD2. The junction had 9 bases not matched to a gene; V was cut back by 3 bases and J by 5 bases. CDR3 size: 15 residues. The germline V gene has CDR1 SGHDT and CDR2 YYEEEE. CDR3 sequence (DNA): TGTGCCAGCAGCTCTCTGAGCGGGAGTGGTGAGACCCAGTACTTC. As protein: CASSSLSGSGETQYF.

V and J are TRBV28 and TRBJ1-4; 8 bases are shared with TRBD1. Per germline, CDR1 MDHEN and CDR2 SYDVKM. The junction had 22 bases not matched to a gene; V was cut back by 2 bases and J by 5 bases. There are 21 residues in the CDR3. DNA for the CDR3: TGTGCCAGCAGTTTACAGGACAGGGTCGAACTCTCGGGTCAGGAAAATGAAAAACTGTTTTTT. Translation gives CASSLQDRVELSGQENEKLFF.

This sequence joins TRBV4-2 and TRBJ1-4; D not resolved. The CDR3 totals 17 residues. CDR1 is LGHNA and CDR2 is YNFKEQ in the germline V gene. V was pared by 4 bases and J by 7 bases, with 22 bases between. CDR3 loop: CASSPQLEAVRSEKLFF. The DNA of the CDR3 is TGTGCCAGCAGCCCCCAACTCGAGGCAGTTCGAAGTGAAAAACTGTTTTTT.

The rearrangement uses TRBV19 and TRBJ1-2; D is unresolved. CDR1 and CDR2 (germline): LNHDA, SQIVND (reference sequence). The ends were cut back, 5 bases at V and 3 bases at J, with 16 bases in the middle. This CDR3 contains 15 residues. The CDR3 sequence is CASSVQYASYYGYTF. CDR3 sequence (DNA): TGTGCCAGTAGTGTGCAATACGCGTCCTACTATGGCTACACCTTC. Full variable domain (rest looked up from reference TRBV19 and TRBJ1-2): DGGITQSPKYLFRKEGQNVTLSCEQNLNHDAMYWYRQDPGQGLRLIYYSQIVNDFQKGDIAEGYSVSREKKESFPLTVTSAQKNPTAFYLCASSVQYASYYGYTFGSGTRLTVV.

The chain couples TRBV7-9 to TRBJ2-7; 8 bases line up with TRBD1. This CDR3 contains 13 residues. V shed 7 bases and J 5 bases; nucleotides not matched to a gene: 7. In germline, CDR1 is SEHNR, CDR2 FQNEAQ (reference sequence). This CDR3 is CASKGRGHHEQYF. The CDR3 region has the DNA TGTGCCAGCAAGGGCAGGGGGCATCACGAGCAGTACTTC.